The 11 T cell receptor beta chains listed next were all sequenced from one sample in a study of blood T cell repertoires in COVID-19. The repertoire was sequenced with immunoSEQ multiplex PCR; TCRdb's copy has only in-frame clones and lacks some. The profile shows 200,000 to 250,000 clones, 65% to 90% of them singletons. The sample comprised peripheral blood. These TCRs come from an older man with acute or convalescent COVID-19.

V is TRBV4-1 and J is TRBJ1-1; D remains unclear. Trimming pared 0 bases from V and 7 bases from J, leaving 9 bases between. The length of the CDR3 is 13 residues. Germline assignment: CDR1 MGHRA and CDR2 YSYEKL. The CDR3 DNA reads TGCGCCAGCAGCCAAGATCCTCCCCTTGAAGCTTTCTTT. Amino acids: CASSQDPPLEAFF.

The chain uses TRBV24-1 and TRBJ1-2; 8 positions agree with TRBD1. With 0 bases clipped from V and 7 bases from J, the junction kept 3 bases outside the gene matches. This CDR3 is built from 14 residues. Germline assignment: CDR1 KGHDR and CDR2 SFDVKD. Here the CDR3 reads CATSDLRQGAGYTF. Written as DNA, the CDR3 is TGTGCCACCAGTGATTTGCGGCAGGGGGCTGGCTACACCTTC.

This clone appeared a few times. The chain joins TRBV6-6 to TRBJ2-7; 7 bases map to TRBD1. CDR3 length: 12 residues. Per germline, CDR1 MNHNY and CDR2 SVGAGI (reference sequence). V was pared by 4 bases and J by 6 bases, with 3 bases of the junction left unmatched. The CDR3 bases are TGTGCCAGCAGTTCGACAGGGTCCGAGCAGTACGTC. This codes for CASSSTGSEQYV.

The chain is built from TRBV7-9 and TRBJ1-5; D gene uncertain. CDR3 length: 14 residues. The V gene's germline CDR1 is SEHNR and CDR2 FQNEAQ (reference sequence). V was cut by 8 bases and J by 0 bases, with 11 bases left in between. The CDR3 sequence: CASGPGFSNQPQHF. The CDR3 nucleotides read TGTGCCAGCGGCCCAGGCTTTAGCAATCAGCCCCAGCATTTT.

This clone was recorded only once. The chain has TRBV15 and TRBJ1-4; TRBD1 agrees at 7 bases. The CDR3 contains 14 residues. From germline, CDR1 is LNHNV and CDR2 YYDKDF (reference sequence). V was clipped by 6 bases and J by 7 bases; unmatched bases: 8. The CDR3 sequence: CATSRQGPPEKLFF. The CDR3 DNA reads TGTGCCACCAGTAGACAGGGCCCGCCTGAAAAACTGTTTTTT.

This chain connects TRBV7-2 to TRBJ1-1, with D unresolved. Trimming took 4 bases from V and 5 from J, leaving 14 bases between them. CDR1 SGHTA and CDR2 FQGNSA come from the germline V gene. The CDR3 consists of 14 residues. The CDR3 region has the DNA TGTGCCAGCAGCTGGAACGAGGGAGGGACTGAAGCTTTCTTT. Translated, it gives CASSWNEGGTEAFF.

The V and J genes are TRBV7-8 and TRBJ2-1; D is perhaps TRBD2 (5 bases). CDR1 and CDR2 (germline): SGHVS, FQNEAQ. The CDR3 length is 14 residues. Trimming cost V 3 bases and J 1 base, with 7 bases left between them. The CDR3 spells CASSFRDSYNEQFF. CDR3 DNA: TGTGCCAGCAGCTTTCGGGATTCCTACAATGAGCAGTTCTTC. Together with reference TRBV7-8 and TRBJ2-1, the CDR3 gives the full variable domain: GAGVSQSPRYKVAKRGQDVALRCDPISGHVSLFWYQQALGQGPEFLTYFQNEAQLDKSGLPSDRFFAERPEGSVSTLKIQRTQQEDSAVYLCASSFRDSYNEQFFGPGTRLTVL.

The rearrangement links TRBV5-1 to TRBJ1-2; 10 positions agree with TRBD1. Germline V gene lookup returns CDR1 SGHRS and CDR2 YFSETQ. Losses at the gene ends were 4 bases for V and 8 bases for J; bases not matched to a gene: 11. The CDR3 runs 15 residues. The CDR3 coding sequence is TGCGCCAGCAGCCACCTATCGACAGGGGGCGACGGCTACACCTTC. Amino acids: CASSHLSTGGDGYTF.

The chain uses TRBV5-6 and TRBJ2-3; 10 bases line up with TRBD2. Germline V CDR1 and CDR2: SGHDT, YYEEEE. The length of the CDR3 is 15 residues. V lost 4 bases and J lost 6; bases outside the gene matches: 8. CDR3 DNA: TGTGCCAGCAGCCGTGACCTAGCGGGAGCCGATACGCAGTATTTT. Translation gives CASSRDLAGADTQYF. Full variable domain (rest looked up from reference TRBV5-6 and TRBJ2-3): DAGVTQSPTHLIKTRGQQVTLRCSPKSGHDTVSWYQQALGQGPQFIFQYYEEEERQRGNFPDRFSGHQFPNYSSELNVNALLLGDSALYLCASSRDLAGADTQYFGPGTRLTVL.

This chain links TRBV12-2 with TRBJ2-7; the D call TRBD1 from the table was never checked on the DNA. TRBV12-2 is termed a pseudogene. This CDR3 contains 16 residues. CDR3 residues: CASRFHGQGDSYEQYV. The CDR3 DNA sequence: TGTGCAAGTCGCTTCCATGGACAGGGGGATTCCTACGAGCAGTACGTC.

This chain connects TRBV5-1 to TRBJ1-1; D call uncertain. Trimming shortened V by 4 bases and J by 0 bases, and 7 bases separated the two germline ends. The CDR3 spans 13 residues. The germline V gene has CDR1 SGHRS and CDR2 YFSETQ. In DNA, the CDR3 is TGCGCCAGCAGCCAGGTCCTGAACACTGAAGCTTTCTTT. It specifies CASSQVLNTEAFF.